Listed here is a single TCR beta chain. Its antigen is not known. This sample was taken from a study of beta chain features in type 1 diabetes. Study-wide findings and caveats: The study found that naive, central memory and Treg TCRB repertoires appeared more similar in patients than in healthy donors.

The CDR3 has 15 residues. The germline gives CDR1 ENHRY, CDR2 SYGVKD. The J segment lost 6 bases and the V segment lost 2 bases, leaving 6 bases of the junction unmatched. cDNA synthesis used the whole RNA isolate, giving expressed TCRB sequences. Profiled with immunoSEQ multiplex PCR; TCRdb holds only in-frame clones, not every one. In the table there are over 700,000 clones, around a sixth of which are singletons. Donors underwent one heparinised blood draw, 95 to 150 mL on average. Using CD45RO/CCR7/CD25/CD127/CD95/CD27, CD4+ naive, central memory, regulatory and stem cell-like memory cells were sorted.

The V call is TRBV10-3, the J call TRBJ2-1, with 8 bases fitting TRBD2. The sequence derives from a woman aged 18-29 years in good health. The sample taken for sequencing was naive CD4+ T cells from blood. CDR3 bases: TGTGCCATCAGTGAGCTGCGGGAGGAACGCAATGAGCAGTTCTTC. Translation: CAISELREERNEQFF.